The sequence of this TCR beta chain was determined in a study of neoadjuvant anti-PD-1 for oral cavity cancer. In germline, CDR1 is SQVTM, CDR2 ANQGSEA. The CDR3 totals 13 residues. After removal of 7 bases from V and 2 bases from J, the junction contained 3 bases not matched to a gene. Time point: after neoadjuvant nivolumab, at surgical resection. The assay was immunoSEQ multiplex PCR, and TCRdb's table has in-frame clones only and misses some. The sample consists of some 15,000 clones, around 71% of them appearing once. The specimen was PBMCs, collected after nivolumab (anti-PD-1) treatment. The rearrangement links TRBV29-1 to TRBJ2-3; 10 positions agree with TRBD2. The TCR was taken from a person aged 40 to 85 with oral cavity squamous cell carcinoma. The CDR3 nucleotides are TGCAGCGCTAGCGGGGGATTCACAGATACGCAGTATTTT. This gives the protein CSASGGFTDTQYF.